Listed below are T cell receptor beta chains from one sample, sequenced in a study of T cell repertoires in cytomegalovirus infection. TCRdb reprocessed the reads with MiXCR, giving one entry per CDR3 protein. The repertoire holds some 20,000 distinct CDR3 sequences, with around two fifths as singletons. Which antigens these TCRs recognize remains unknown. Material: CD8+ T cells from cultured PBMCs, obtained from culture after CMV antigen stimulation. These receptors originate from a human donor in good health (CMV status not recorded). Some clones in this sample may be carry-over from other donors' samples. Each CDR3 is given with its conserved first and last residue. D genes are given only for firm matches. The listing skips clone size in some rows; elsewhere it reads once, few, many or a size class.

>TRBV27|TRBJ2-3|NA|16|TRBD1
CASSFRGTGFPDTQYF
TGTGCCAGCAGTTTTCGAGGGACAGGGTTCCCAGATACGCAGTATTTT
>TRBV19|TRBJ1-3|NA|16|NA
CASSIRGGVSGNTIYF
TGTGCCAGTAGTATAAGGGGGGGAGTCTCTGGAAACACCATATATTTT
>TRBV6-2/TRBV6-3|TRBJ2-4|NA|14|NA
CASMGGDAKNIQYF
TGTGCCAGCATGGGGGGCGACGCCAAAAACATTCAGTACTTC
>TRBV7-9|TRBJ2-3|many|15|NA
CASSSRDPPADTQYF
TGTGCCAGCAGCTCCCGGGACCCGCCCGCAGATACGCAGTATTTT
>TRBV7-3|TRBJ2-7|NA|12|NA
CASSLKGGEQYF
TGTGCCAGCAGCTTAAAAGGGGGGGAGCAGTACTTC
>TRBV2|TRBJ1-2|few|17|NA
CASGPGDRTTGYYGYTF
TGTGCCAGCGGGCCCGGGGATAGAACGACAGGATACTATGGCTACACCTTC
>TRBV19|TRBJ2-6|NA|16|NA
CASSITQGTGANVLTF
TGTGCCAGTAGTATAACCCAGGGAACTGGGGCCAACGTCCTGACTTTC
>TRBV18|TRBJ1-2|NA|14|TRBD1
CASSPAPKLTGPTF
TGTGCCAGCTCACCAGCCCCGAAACTGACAGGGCCCACCTTC
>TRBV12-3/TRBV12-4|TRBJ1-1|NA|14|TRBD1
CASSPGGVGREAFF
TGTGCCAGCAGCCCAGGGGGGGTTGGTAGAGAAGCTTTCTTT
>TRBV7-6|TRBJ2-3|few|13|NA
CAGGPLGTDTQYF
TGTGCCGGGGGGCCTCTTGGCACAGATACGCAGTATTTT
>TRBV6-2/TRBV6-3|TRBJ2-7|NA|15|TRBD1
CASRSGQGAFYEQYF
TGTGCCAGCAGATCGGGACAGGGGGCTTTCTACGAGCAGTACTTC